The 23 T cell receptor beta chains listed next were all sequenced from one sample in a study of OX40 agonist ivuxolimab in advanced cancers. Only in-frame clones appear in the TCRdb table, and some are missing; sequencing was by immunoSEQ multiplex PCR. The table records roughly 75,000 clones, about 86% of them present only once. Material: CD4+ or CD8+ T cells sorted from blood, obtained in a trial of the OX40 agonist ivuxolimab. These TCRs come from an adult with an advanced solid tumor such as melanoma, head and neck, liver or kidney cancer.

V gene TRBV4-3 combines with J gene TRBJ1-5; D ambiguous. The CDR3 has 16 amino acids. V dropped 4 bases and J dropped 0 bases, with 13 bases sitting between them. From germline, CDR1 is LGHNA and CDR2 YSLEER. CDR3 region: CASSLYAAASNQPQHF. The CDR3 DNA sequence: TGCGCCAGCAGCCTTTACGCGGCAGCTAGCAATCAGCCCCAGCATTTT.

This clone was observed a handful of times. The chain uses TRBV14 and TRBJ2-1; unclear D gene. Trimming shortened V by 0 bases and J by 2 bases, and 11 bases separated the two germline ends. Per the germline V gene, CDR1 is SGHDN and CDR2 is FVKESK. The CDR3 is 16 amino acids. CDR3 nucleotides: TGTGCCAGCAGCCAAGATGATGTAGCCCCCTACAATGAGCAGTTCTTC. This sequence encodes CASSQDDVAPYNEQFF. Looking up the rest from reference TRBV14 and TRBJ2-1 gives the full variable domain: EAGVTQFPSHSVIEKGQTVTLRCDPISGHDNLYWYRRVMGKEIKFLLHFVKESKQDESGMPNNRFLAERTGGTYSTLKVQPAELEDSGVYFCASSQDDVAPYNEQFFGPGTRLTVL.

The chain recombines TRBV20-1 with TRBJ2-3; D is uncertain. The CDR3 has 11 amino acids. Germline loops: CDR1 DFQATT, CDR2 SNEGSKA (reference sequence). V was pared by 5 bases and J by 4 bases, with 7 bases between. CDR3: CSALGSDTQYF. The CDR3 coding sequence is TGCAGTGCTTTAGGGTCAGATACGCAGTATTTT.

This chain links TRBV19 with TRBJ2-1; D unresolved. The CDR3 is made up of 13 amino acids. Germline CDR1 reads LNHDA; CDR2 reads SQIVND (reference sequence). V dropped 9 bases and J dropped 9 bases, with 18 bases sitting between them. In DNA form, the CDR3 reads TGTGCCAGCGACTGGCGCCGATATTGTGAGCAGTTCTTC. Protein product: CASDWRRYCEQFF.

The chain has TRBV28 and TRBJ2-7; no clear D gene. The CDR3 has 12 amino acids. Trimming pared 3 bases from V and 5 bases from J, leaving 8 bases between. Germline CDR1 and CDR2: MDHEN and SYDVKM. CDR3 DNA: TGTGCCAGCAGTTTCTCATTAAACGAGCAGTACTTC. It specifies CASSFSLNEQYF. Looking up the rest from reference TRBV28 and TRBJ2-7 gives the full variable domain: DVKVTQSSRYLVKRTGEKVFLECVQDMDHENMFWYRQDPGLGLRLIYFSYDVKMKEKGDIPEGYSVSREKKERFSLILESASTNQTSMYLCASSFSLNEQYFGPGTRLTVT.

The CDR3 reads CASSPRQGGQPQHF. For the CDR3, the DNA is TGTGCCAGCTCACCACGGCAGGGCGGTCAGCCCCAGCATTTT. The chain employs TRBV18 and TRBJ1-5, with D perhaps matching TRBD1 (5 bases). CDR1 KGHSH and CDR2 LQKENI come from the germline V gene. Trimming cost V 1 base and J 6 bases, with 10 bases left between them. The CDR3 is made up of 14 amino acids.

The chain joins TRBV11-2 to TRBJ1-3; D remains unclear. V was pared by 1 base and J by 0 bases, with 10 bases between. There are 16 residues in the CDR3. Germline CDR1 is SGHAT and CDR2 is FQNNGV. CDR3 nucleotides: TGTGCCAGCAGCTTAGTACCTCAGACCTCTGGAAACACCATATATTTT. Residues: CASSLVPQTSGNTIYF.

The gene calls are TRBV18 and TRBJ2-3; 15 bases align to TRBD2. This CDR3 is 17 amino acids long. Germline values: CDR1 KGHSH, CDR2 LQKENI. V was clipped by 3 bases and J by 2 bases; unmatched bases: 3. The CDR3 DNA reads as TGTGCCAGCTCACCCCGGACTAGCGGGGGGGCCACAGATACGCAGTATTTT. Amino acids: CASSPRTSGGATDTQYF.

The chain combines TRBV6-1 with TRBJ1-3, with D tentatively TRBD1 (5 bases). The V end was cut by 1 base, the J end by 2 bases, with 9 bases between. The CDR3 totals 15 residues. Germline loops: CDR1 MNHNS, CDR2 SASEGT. The CDR3 DNA follows: TGTGCCAGCAGTGAAGGGAGGGGCCCTGGAAACACCATATATTTT. It translates to CASSEGRGPGNTIYF.

Only one count was recorded for this clone. The rearrangement links TRBV15 to TRBJ2-7, with TRBD1 as a possible D gene (6 bases). This CDR3 has 12 residues. CDR1 and CDR2 from the germline V gene are LNHNV and YYDKDF (reference sequence). Trimming removed 6 bases from V and 5 bases from J, with 11 bases in between. The CDR3 DNA is TGTGCCACCAGTCCCAGGGGCCACGAGCAGTACTTC. It specifies CATSPRGHEQYF.

In its sample, this clone was seen once. The chain combines TRBV5-1 with TRBJ1-2, with 7 bases that match TRBD1. The germline V gene has CDR1 SGHRS and CDR2 YFSETQ. This CDR3 comprises 15 residues. V lost 3 bases, J lost 0 bases, and 5 bases stayed unmatched. The CDR3 DNA follows: TGCGCCAGCAGCTGGGACAGTCCAGCTAACTATGGCTACACCTTC. It specifies CASSWDSPANYGYTF.

The gene calls are TRBV7-9 and TRBJ2-7; D assignment may be TRBD1 or TRBD2 (5 bases each). The length of the CDR3 is 17 residues. Germline loops: CDR1 SEHNR, CDR2 FQNEAQ (reference sequence). Trimming removed 2 bases from V and 2 bases from J, with 19 bases in between. This CDR3 is CASSLQGTLGRTYEQYF. DNA for the CDR3: TGTGCCAGCAGCTTACAAGGGACCCTTGGAAGGACCTACGAGCAGTACTTC.

The rearrangement links TRBV7-2 to TRBJ1-1, with a possible D match to TRBD1 (5 bases). Deletions cut 1 base from V and 0 bases from J, with 9 bases between. This CDR3 has 15 amino acids. CDR1 is SGHTA, CDR2 FQGNSA, per germline. The CDR3 coding sequence is TGTGCCAGCAGCTTAGGGGCAGGGCTGAACACTGAAGCTTTCTTT. This gives the protein CASSLGAGLNTEAFF.

The chain is built from TRBV5-1 and TRBJ2-5; 7 bases align to TRBD1. Unmatched junction bases numbered 10, after V lost 4 bases and J lost 4 bases. CDR1 and CDR2 from the germline V gene are SGHRS and YFSETQ. There are 15 residues in the CDR3. The CDR3 sequence: CASSKTGSLGETQYF. Here the CDR3 DNA reads TGCGCCAGCAGCAAGACAGGGTCCTTAGGAGAGACCCAGTACTTC.

This clone has only one observation. The chain combines TRBV11-2 with TRBJ1-5, with TRBD1 identical over 8 bases. Trimming took 5 bases from V and 6 from J; bases not matched to a gene: 15. CDR3 length: 17 residues. The germline gives CDR1 SGHAT, CDR2 FQNNGV. This CDR3 is CASSGRVGQGGSQPQHF. The CDR3 DNA reads as TGTGCCAGCAGCGGCCGGGTAGGACAGGGCGGATCTCAGCCCCAGCATTTT.

With regard to this clone: An end of the junction does not agree with germline; a read error may underlie this. The V and J genes are TRBV11-3 and TRBJ2-7, with 9 bases aligning to TRBD1. Germline lookup yields CDR1 SGHNT and CDR2 YENEEA. The CDR3 covers 14 residues. In DNA form, the CDR3 reads TGTGCCAGCACCTTACCGGGACAGGGAGCCGAGCAGTACTTC. Protein sequence: CASTLPGQGAEQYF.

The chain carries TRBV5-4 and TRBJ1-3; TRBD1 agrees at 11 bases. The V gene end was trimmed by 4 bases and the J gene end by 1 base; junction bases not matched to a gene: 4. The CDR3 runs 16 residues. From germline, CDR1 is SGHNT and CDR2 YYREEE (reference sequence). CDR3 amino acids: CASSSGQGASGNTIYF. The CDR3, as DNA: TGTGCCAGCAGCAGCGGACAGGGGGCATCTGGAAACACCATATATTTT.

The gene calls are TRBV7-8 and TRBJ2-1; 9 bases are shared with TRBD1. CDR1 is SGHVS, CDR2 FQNEAQ, per germline. After removal of 5 bases from V and 2 bases from J, the junction contained 7 bases not matched to a gene. There are 16 residues in the CDR3. CDR3 DNA: TGTGCCAGCAGCCCCCACAGGGGGCCGGCCTACAATGAGCAGTTCTTC. Translation: CASSPHRGPAYNEQFF.

This clone was found a few times. This chain links TRBV19 with TRBJ1-1, with TRBD1 matching over 7 bases. The V and J ends lost 7 bases and 5 bases, in that order; junction bases with no gene match: 7. The CDR3 has 13 residues. The germline gives CDR1 LNHDA, CDR2 SQIVND (reference sequence). DNA of the CDR3: TGTGCCAGTACCGACAGGGCTTGGACTGAAGCTTTCTTT. Its protein is CASTDRAWTEAFF.

To note about this clone: A junction end diverges from the germline sequence, so it may reflect a read error. This rearrangement joins TRBV7-3 to TRBJ2-1, with TRBD2 matching 8 bases. Per germline, CDR1 SGHTA and CDR2 FQGTGA. This CDR3 has 13 residues. This chain's CDR3 is CASSPEGLVGKIF. For the CDR3, the DNA is TGTGCCAGCAGCCCAGAGGGACTAGTCGGAAAAATCTTC.

CDR3 sequence: CASSLRGTVNTEAFF. For the CDR3, the DNA is TGTGCCAGCAGTTTAAGGGGGACGGTGAACACTGAAGCTTTCTTT. The chain uses TRBV27 and TRBJ1-1, with a possible D match to TRBD1 (6 bases). The CDR3 runs 15 residues. Germline CDR1 MNHEY, CDR2 SMNVEV (reference sequence). Trimming took off 2 bases at V and 0 bases at J, with 10 bases between the two ends.

The chain uses TRBV7-2 and TRBJ2-3; the match to TRBD2 covers 8 bases. CDR3 length: 18 amino acids. Trimming removed 4 bases from V and 0 bases from J; junction bases left unmatched: 12. The germline CDR1 and CDR2 sequences are SGHTA and FQGNSA. CDR3 region: CASSYPRFSGASTDTQYF. The CDR3 DNA reads as TGTGCCAGCAGCTACCCCCGTTTTAGCGGGGCTAGCACAGATACGCAGTATTTT.

The V gene is TRBV5-5, the J gene TRBJ2-7; tentatively, D is TRBD2 (5 bases). Germline V gene lookup returns CDR1 SGHKS and CDR2 YYEKEE (reference sequence). The germline V and J ends were trimmed by 0 bases and 1 base, with 11 bases remaining between them. This CDR3 comprises 15 residues. In nucleotides, the CDR3 is TGTGCCAGCAGCTTGGCCGGACTGATTTCCTACGAGCAGTACTTC. Translating gives CASSLAGLISYEQYF.